In this sample, the clone carrying this T cell receptor (beta chain) turned up a few times. Its antigen is as yet unknown. These data come from a study of cytomegalovirus exposure and HLA in healthy donors. The study's findings and limits: The presence/absence work took it that sequencing depth was about the same across donors.

The V gene lost 2 bases and the J gene lost 10 bases, with 12 bases spanning the gap. The CDR3 length is 12 residues. The germline CDR1 and CDR2 sequences are SGHNT and YYREEE (reference sequence). PCR amplification relied on 60 Vbeta primers (plus 13 Jbeta primers). Sequenced by immunoSEQ multiplex PCR; TCRdb stores in-frame clones only, minus some. The table lists about 160,000 clones, about 85% of them singletons, with approximately 2.3% in the top ten. Sequencing used PBMCs. V usage is TRBV5-4 and J usage is TRBJ1-2; tentatively, D is TRBD1 (6 bases). This TCR was sampled from a young man in good health and CMV-seropositive. CDR3 nucleotides: TGTGCCAGCAGCTTCGGGACATCTCTCTACACCTTC. This translates into CASSFGTSLYTF.